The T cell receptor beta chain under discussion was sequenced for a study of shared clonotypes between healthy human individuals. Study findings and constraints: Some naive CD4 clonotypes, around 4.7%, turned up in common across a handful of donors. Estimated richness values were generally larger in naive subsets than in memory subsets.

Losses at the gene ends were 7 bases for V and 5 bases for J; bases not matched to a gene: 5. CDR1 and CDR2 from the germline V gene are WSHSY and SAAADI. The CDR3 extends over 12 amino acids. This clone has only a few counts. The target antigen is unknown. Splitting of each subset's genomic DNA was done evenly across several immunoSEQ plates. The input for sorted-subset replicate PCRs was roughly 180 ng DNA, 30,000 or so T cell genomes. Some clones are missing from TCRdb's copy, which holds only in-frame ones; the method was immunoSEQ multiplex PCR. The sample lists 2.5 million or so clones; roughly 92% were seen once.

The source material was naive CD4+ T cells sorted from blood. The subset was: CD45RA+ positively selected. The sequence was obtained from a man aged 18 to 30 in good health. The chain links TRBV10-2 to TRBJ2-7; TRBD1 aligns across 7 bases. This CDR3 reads CASKQGSHEQYF. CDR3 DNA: TGCGCCAGCAAACAGGGGTCCCACGAGCAGTACTTC.